These 19 T cell receptor beta chains share one sample of origin, sequenced in a study of cytomegalovirus exposure and HLA in healthy donors. Primers included in the PCR were 60 Vbeta and 13 Jbeta primers. The method was immunoSEQ multiplex PCR; TCRdb's version includes in-frame clones alone and lacks a portion of them. The sample lists about 130,000 clones; about 78% were seen once. What was sequenced was PBMCs. The receptors here all came from a female donor in good health and CMV-seronegative.

This chain joins TRBV19 and TRBJ1-2; TRBD1 aligns across 12 bases. J was trimmed by 6 bases and V by 8 bases; bases with no gene match: 10. The CDR3 loop spans 15 amino acids. Per germline, CDR1 LNHDA and CDR2 SQIVND (reference sequence). CDR3 nucleotide sequence: TGTGCCAGTCTTCACCGGGACAGGGGGCTTCATGGCTACACCTTC. Translation gives CASLHRDRGLHGYTF.

This chain links TRBV9 with TRBJ1-6, with 7 positions matching TRBD1. The CDR3 length is 15 residues. The ends lost 0 bases at V and 9 bases at J; junction bases unmatched: 6. In germline, CDR1 is SGDLS, CDR2 YYNGEE. The CDR3 sequence is CASSVGTGGSSPLHF. CDR3 nucleotides: TGTGCCAGCAGCGTAGGGACAGGAGGTAGTTCACCCCTCCACTTT. The whole variable domain, filled in from reference TRBV9 and TRBJ1-6, reads DSGVTQTPKHLITATGQRVTLRCSPRSGDLSVYWYQQSLDQGLQFLIQYYNGEERAKGNILERFSAQQFPDLHSELNLSSLELGDSALYFCASSVGTGGSSPLHFGNGTRLTVT.

The chain carries TRBV9 and TRBJ1-6; 9 nucleotides match TRBD1. V dropped 2 bases and J dropped 14; count of bases not matched to a gene: 14. The germline V gene encodes CDR1 SGDLS and CDR2 YYNGEE. The length of the CDR3 is 16 residues. Here the CDR3 DNA reads TGTGCCAGCAGCGTCGATCAAGGGACAGGGAGGTCATCCCTCCACTTT. It codes for CASSVDQGTGRSSLHF.

The V and J genes are TRBV7-3 and TRBJ2-5; perhaps TRBD1 as D (6 bases). Germline CDR1 reads SGHTA; CDR2 reads FQGTGA. The CDR3 spans 15 residues. V was clipped by 1 base and J by 2 bases, with 11 bases between them. This CDR3 is CASSLMGQGQETQYF. The DNA for the CDR3 is TGTGCCAGCAGCTTAATGGGGCAGGGGCAAGAGACCCAGTACTTC.

The J gene is TRBJ2-7, the V gene TRBV28; 9 bases match TRBD1. This CDR3 has 16 amino acids. CDR1 is MDHEN, CDR2 SYDVKM, per germline. With 7 bases clipped from V and 2 bases from J, the junction kept 12 bases outside the gene matches. CDR3 in amino acids: CASNPLPGTGTYEQYF. CDR3 in DNA: TGTGCCAGCAACCCATTGCCCGGGACAGGGACCTACGAGCAGTACTTC.

This clone was seen a single time. V usage is TRBV18 and J usage is TRBJ2-7, with TRBD2 matching over 7 bases. V shed 3 bases, J shed 3 bases, and the junction held 8 bases outside the gene matches. The germline CDR1 and CDR2 sequences are KGHSH and LQKENI. CDR3 length: 15 amino acids. DNA of the CDR3: TGTGCCAGCTCACCCCCGGGAGGCAAGCGCTACGAGCAGTACTTC. This gives the protein CASSPPGGKRYEQYF.

This sequence joins TRBV7-2 and TRBJ2-7; 7 bases agree with TRBD1. Trimming took 5 bases from V and 3 from J; bases not matched to a gene: 10. The CDR3 loop spans 15 amino acids. The germline gives CDR1 SGHTA, CDR2 FQGNSA. CDR3: CASSVSGTEFYEQYF. The DNA of the CDR3 is TGTGCCAGCAGCGTCTCCGGGACAGAGTTCTACGAGCAGTACTTC. Looking up the rest from reference TRBV7-2 and TRBJ2-7 gives the full variable domain: GAGVSQSPSNKVTEKGKDVELRCDPISGHTALYWYRQSLGQGLEFLIYFQGNSAPDKSGLPSDRFSAERTGGSVSTLTIQRTQQEDSAVYLCASSVSGTEFYEQYFGPGTRLTVT.

The chain has TRBV4-3 and TRBJ2-1; TRBD2 matches 11 bases. Germline assignment: CDR1 LGHNA and CDR2 YSLEER. This CDR3 spans 15 amino acids. V dropped 0 bases and J dropped 9; count of bases not matched to a gene: 4. CDR3 residues: CASSQELAGVGEQFF. Written as DNA, the CDR3 is TGCGCCAGCAGCCAAGAACTAGCGGGAGTGGGTGAGCAGTTCTTC.

The chain carries TRBV30 and TRBJ1-3, with 9 nucleotides matching TRBD1. The CDR3 runs to 14 residues. V shed 3 bases and J 7 bases; nucleotides not matched to a gene: 7. Germline V gene data show CDR1 as GTSNPN and CDR2 as SVGIG (reference sequence). CDR3 sequence: CAWREQGARNTIYF. In DNA form, the CDR3 reads TGTGCCTGGAGGGAACAGGGGGCTAGGAACACCATATATTTT.

This clone was observed a handful of times. J is TRBJ2-1 and V is TRBV13; 7 nucleotides align to TRBD2. In germline, CDR1 is PRHDT, CDR2 FYEKMQ (reference sequence). The CDR3 totals 17 residues. With 1 base clipped from V and 0 bases from J, the junction kept 6 bases outside the gene matches. CDR3 sequence reads: CASSLETSQSSYNEQFF. CDR3 nucleotide sequence: TGTGCCAGCAGCTTAGAGACTAGCCAGAGCTCCTACAATGAGCAGTTCTTC.

CDR3: CASSPVFSGANVLTF. CDR3 DNA: TGTGCCAGCAGCCCGGTTTTCTCGGGGGCCAACGTCCTGACTTTC. The chain is built from TRBV7-2 and TRBJ2-6; unclear D gene. The CDR3 covers 15 residues. Between the trimmed V and J ends, which lost 5 bases and 4 bases, there was a span of 12 bases. Germline CDR1 reads SGHTA; CDR2 reads FQGNSA.

This clone was seen only once. The chain combines TRBV19 with TRBJ2-5, with D hard to call. The germline V gene has CDR1 LNHDA and CDR2 SQIVND (reference sequence). CDR3 size: 13 residues. The V end was cut by 1 base, the J end by 1 base, with 4 bases between. The CDR3, as DNA: TGTGCCAGTAGTATAGCGGTCCAAGAGACCCAGTACTTC. Its protein is CASSIAVQETQYF.

This clone was observed a single time. The rearrangement uses TRBV5-1 and TRBJ2-3; D may be TRBD2 (7 bases). V shed 4 bases and J shed 6 bases, with 15 bases lying between them. CDR3 length equals 14 residues. Germline V lookup: CDR1 SGHRS, CDR2 YFSETQ. CDR3 in DNA: TGCGCCAGCAGCCGGGAAGGGGGGGCGGATACGCAGTATTTT. Protein product: CASSREGGADTQYF.

The chain uses TRBV2 and TRBJ1-4; TRBD1 is a possible D gene (5 bases). The V end was cut by 4 bases, the J end by 8 bases, with 17 bases between. The V gene's germline CDR1 is SNHLY and CDR2 FYNNEI. The CDR3 is made up of 15 amino acids. The CDR3 sequence is CASSASGFLREKLFF. In DNA, the CDR3 is TGTGCCAGCAGTGCTTCAGGGTTTTTACGGGAAAAACTGTTTTTT.

V usage is TRBV7-8 and J usage is TRBJ1-1; 7 bases match TRBD1. The CDR3 runs 14 residues. The germline V gene encodes CDR1 SGHVS and CDR2 FQNEAQ. Unmatched junction bases numbered 0, after V lost 1 base and J lost 1 base. CDR3 in amino acids: CASSLGQGNTEAFF. CDR3 sequence (DNA): TGTGCCAGCAGCTTAGGACAGGGGAACACTGAAGCTTTCTTT.

V is TRBV5-1 and J is TRBJ1-6; 10 bases are shared with TRBD1. This CDR3 comprises 16 residues. With V trimmed by 7 bases and J by 2 bases, 6 bases remained unmatched. Germline V gene data show CDR1 as SGHRS and CDR2 as YFSETQ. The CDR3 DNA reads TGCGCCAGCGCTTCCGGGACAGGGGCCTATAATTCACCCCTCCACTTT. Residues: CASASGTGAYNSPLHF.

V gene TRBV5-6 combines with J gene TRBJ2-1; 7 positions match TRBD1. The CDR3 runs to 13 residues. Looked up from germline, CDR1 is SGHDT and CDR2 is YYEEEE. J gave up 10 bases and V 0 bases, and 4 bases lay outside the gene matches. The CDR3 DNA sequence: TGTGCCAGCAGCTTGGAGGGGGCTCGAGAGCAGTTCTTC. It translates to CASSLEGAREQFF.

This clone was recorded a few times. The chain has TRBV27 and TRBJ1-2, with 11 nucleotides matching TRBD1. The germline V gene encodes CDR1 MNHEY and CDR2 SMNVEV (reference sequence). V lost 4 bases to trimming and J lost 2 bases; unmatched junction nucleotides: 6. The CDR3 extends over 16 amino acids. CDR3 nucleotide sequence: TGTGCCAGCAGTTACTCACGGACAGGGGGCAACTATGGCTACACCTTC. Its protein product is CASSYSRTGGNYGYTF.

Written as DNA, the CDR3 is TGTGCCTGGAGTCTCCCGGCCTGGAGGGCTGGGAACACTGAAGCTTTCTTT. Its protein product is CAWSLPAWRAGNTEAFF. This chain links TRBV30 with TRBJ1-1; D is unresolved. Per germline, CDR1 GTSNPN and CDR2 SVGIG (reference sequence). V lost 2 bases to trimming and J lost 1 base, with 20 bases between them. The CDR3 contains 17 residues.